This T cell receptor (beta chain) is from a study of CD8 T cells in Susac syndrome. Overall study context: At blood draw, Susac syndrome patients were therapy-naive, on corticosteroids, or on intravenous immunoglobulin alone.

V was pared by 0 bases and J by 3 bases, with 17 bases of the junction left unmatched. Germline CDR1 DFQATT, CDR2 SNEGSKA (reference sequence). The CDR3 runs 18 residues. With random hexamers, reverse transcription was performed on about 0.5 to 1 ug of RNA. immunoSEQ multiplex PCR amplified TCR beta CDR3 across 54 Vbeta, 13 Jbeta. TCRdb reprocessed the immunoSEQ multiplex PCR reads with MiXCR, giving one entry per CDR3 protein. Of roughly 220,000 distinct CDR3 sequences listed, over 90% are singletons. Through negative isolation, CD4+ and CD8+ T cells were obtained, while TEMRA cells were enriched using FACS.

The sample consisted of CD4+ T cells from PBMCs. The source of this sequence is a human donor with Susac syndrome. This chain joins TRBV20-1 and TRBJ2-7, with 7 bases identical to TRBD2. The CDR3 DNA reads TGCAGTGCTAGAGACTCGGGGAACGGCGGGGGACGCCGCTACGAGCAGTACTTC. It translates to CSARDSGNGGGRRYEQYF.